These T cell receptor beta chains were read from a single sample in a study of T cell responses to AZD1222 COVID-19 vaccine. Repertoires were generated with immunoSEQ multiplex PCR, while TCRdb's copy carries only in-frame clones and drops some. The repertoire consists of about 100,000 clones, with around 90% occurring once and the leading ten covering roughly 17%. The sample consisted of peripheral blood, taken on day 0 of AZD1222 vaccination. The receptor source for this set is an adult in good health. The CDR3 runs from the conserved cysteine through the conserved F or W. The order of the fields is J gene, V gene, clone size, D gene, CDR3 DNA, CDR3 protein. D genes are given only for firm matches. Not all rows give a size; the values are once, few, many and, for expanded clones, a class.

TRBJ2-7 | TRBV7-9 | NA | TRBD1 | TGTGCCAGCAGCTTAGCGCGTGGGACAGGATCCTACGAGCAGTACTTC | CASSLARGTGSYEQYF
TRBJ2-7 | TRBV30 | NA | NA | TGTGCCTGGAGTGTAATGGGGGGAGCGAACGAGCAGTACTTC | CAWSVMGGANEQYF
TRBJ2-7 | TRBV15 | NA | TRBD1 | TGTGCCACCAGCGAGGGACAGGGAGTCTACGAGCAGTACTTC | CATSEGQGVYEQYF
TRBJ1-5 | TRBV27 | NA | NA | TGTGCCAGCAGTATCACGGGGGGCGCGGACAATCAGCCCCAGCATTTT | CASSITGGADNQPQHF
TRBJ2-1 | TRBV24-1 | NA | TRBD1 | TGTGCCACTTCCCCTCCAGGGACAGCGAAAAATGAGCAGTTCTTC | CATSPPGTAKNEQFF
TRBJ1-3 | TRBV10-2 | NA | TRBD1 | TGCGCCAGCAGTGAGACCGGGACAGGTTTGTCCTCTGGAAACACCATATATTTT | CASSETGTGLSSGNTIYF
TRBJ2-7 | TRBV29-1 | NA | NA | TGCAGCGTCCTGAACCCAGGGGAATACGAGCAGTACTTC | CSVLNPGEYEQYF
TRBJ1-4 | TRBV5-5 | NA | NA | TGTGCCAGCAGCTTGGGGGGTCCAGGGGAAAAACTGTTTTTT | CASSLGGPGEKLFF
TRBJ1-3 | TRBV7-8 | few | TRBD1 | TGTGCCAGCAGCTTAGTCGACAGGGGGCCTGGAAACACCATATATTTT | CASSLVDRGPGNTIYF
TRBJ2-2 | TRBV28 | NA | NA | TGTGCCAGCAGTGACGGACAGATCTACGGGGAGCTGTTTTTT | CASSDGQIYGELFF
TRBJ1-6 | TRBV6-4 | NA | TRBD1 | TGTGCCAGCAGGGCGGGACAGGGGCATAATTCACCCCTCCACTTT | CASRAGQGHNSPLHF
TRBJ2-2 | TRBV5-1 | NA | NA | TGCGCCAGCAGCTTGGCTGGGGGCGGTCGGACCGGGGAGCTGTTTTTT | CASSLAGGGRTGELFF
TRBJ2-2 | TRBV11-2 | NA | NA | TGTGCCAGCAGCTCGGCAGGGAGTAGGAGGTACACCGGGGAGCTGTTTTTT | CASSSAGSRRYTGELFF
TRBJ1-1 | TRBV14 | NA | TRBD1 | TGTGCCAGCAGCCCCAGGGGACAGGGGGCAGGTGACACTGAAGCTTTCTTT | CASSPRGQGAGDTEAFF
TRBJ1-6 | TRBV7-8 | NA | NA | TGTGCCAGCAGCTTAGTAGGGTTCACGAGCTCCTATAATTCACCCCTCCACTTT | CASSLVGFTSSYNSPLHF
TRBJ1-2 | TRBV2 | NA | NA | TGTGCCAGCAGTGCTCAGGGCTATGGCTACACCTTC | CASSAQGYGYTF
TRBJ1-3 | TRBV2 | NA | TRBD1 | TGTGCCAGCGGACAGGCTGGGAACACCATATATTTT | CASGQAGNTIYF
TRBJ2-3 | TRBV10-3 | NA | NA | TGTGCCATCAGTGGGGGAGTGCAGAGCACAGATACGCAGTATTTT | CAISGGVQSTDTQYF
TRBJ1-1 | TRBV27 | NA | NA | TGTGCCAGCAGTTTATCGATCTGGAACACTGAAGCTTTCTTT | CASSLSIWNTEAFF
TRBJ1-3 | TRBV5-6 | NA | NA | TGTGCCAGCAGCCCAGGTTACTCTGGAAACACCATATATTTT | CASSPGYSGNTIYF
TRBJ2-3 | TRBV2 | NA | TRBD1 | TGTGCCAGCAGCCTAGGACAGGGGGAATGGACGCAGTATTTT | CASSLGQGEWTQYF
TRBJ1-5 | TRBV19 | NA | NA | TGTGCCAGTAGTACGACGGGCCGCAATCAGCCCCAGCATTTT | CASSTTGRNQPQHF
TRBJ1-2 | TRBV5-4 | NA | NA | TGTGCCAGCAGCCCAGAGTACAGGCCAAGAAACTATGGCTACACCTTC | CASSPEYRPRNYGYTF
TRBJ2-1 | TRBV12-3/TRBV12-4 | NA | TRBD2 | TGTGCCAGTTTAGCGGGAGGGCCCGATGAGCAGTTCTTC | CASLAGGPDEQFF
TRBJ1-5 | TRBV4-1 | NA | TRBD1 | TGCGCCAGCAGCCAAGCCAGGGGGGATCAGCCCCAGCATTTT | CASSQARGDQPQHF
TRBJ1-2 | TRBV5-1 | NA | TRBD1 | TGCGCCAGCAGCTTTCCGGGACAGGGGGTTCATGGCTACACCTTC | CASSFPGQGVHGYTF
TRBJ1-2 | TRBV29-1 | NA | NA | TGCAGCGTTCCCGGGACGTTTTATGGCTACACCTTC | CSVPGTFYGYTF
TRBJ1-1 | TRBV11-2 | few | NA | TGTGCCAGCAGCCTACTCAACACTGAAGCTTTCTTT | CASSLLNTEAFF
TRBJ2-1 | TRBV5-1 | NA | TRBD2 | TGCGCCAGCAGCTTGGATTCGGGGGGGCTTCGCAATGAGCAGTTCTTC | CASSLDSGGLRNEQFF
TRBJ2-1 | TRBV2 | NA | TRBD1 | TGTGCCAGCAGGCCCCGGGACAGGGCTAACAATGAGCAGTTCTTC | CASRPRDRANNEQFF
TRBJ2-7 | TRBV15 | NA | TRBD2 | TGTGCCACCAGCACCATGGCGGGAGGGCCGTACGAGCAGTACTTC | CATSTMAGGPYEQYF
TRBJ1-3 | TRBV4-2 | NA | NA | TGTGCCAGCAGCCAAGTAGGGACTGGAAACACCATATATTTT | CASSQVGTGNTIYF
TRBJ2-2 | TRBV7-2 | NA | TRBD2 | TGTGGGGGCGGGCGGGAGGTTACGAACACCGGGGAGCTGTTTTTT | CGGGREVTNTGELFF
TRBJ1-3 | TRBV6-5 | NA | NA | TGTGCCAGCAGTCAGGGCTCTGGAAACACCATATATTTT | CASSQGSGNTIYF
TRBJ2-2 | TRBV4-2 | NA | NA | TGTGCCAGCAGCCAAGTGATTGGGACTGCACAGATCGCGAACACCGGGGAGCTGTTTTTT | CASSQVIGTAQIANTGELFF
TRBJ1-4 | TRBV6-1 | NA | NA | TGTGCCAGCAGTGATCTCCGGGGGCTGGGTGAAAAACTGTTTTTT | CASSDLRGLGEKLFF
TRBJ1-2 | TRBV6-5 | NA | NA | TGTGCCAGCAGTTACCTCGCAGGGGAGGATGGCTACACCTTC | CASSYLAGEDGYTF
TRBJ2-7 | TRBV28 | NA | NA | TGTGCCAGCAGTTCCCCGACAGGGAGGATATCCTACGAGCAGTACTTC | CASSSPTGRISYEQYF
TRBJ1-1 | TRBV18 | NA | NA | TGTGCCAGCTCATCAGCCTTGAACACTGAAGCTTTCTTT | CASSSALNTEAFF
TRBJ2-1 | TRBV28 | NA | NA | TGTGCCAGCAGTTTGGTTGTCCGGGATGAGCAGTTCTTC | CASSLVVRDEQFF
TRBJ2-2 | TRBV19 | NA | NA | TGTGCCAGTAGTCCACTGGGGGGAGCAAAGGAGCTGTTTTTT | CASSPLGGAKELFF
TRBJ1-2 | TRBV27 | NA | TRBD1 | TGTGCCAGCAGGACGACAGGGGCCAGTTACTATGGCTACACCTTC | CASRTTGASYYGYTF